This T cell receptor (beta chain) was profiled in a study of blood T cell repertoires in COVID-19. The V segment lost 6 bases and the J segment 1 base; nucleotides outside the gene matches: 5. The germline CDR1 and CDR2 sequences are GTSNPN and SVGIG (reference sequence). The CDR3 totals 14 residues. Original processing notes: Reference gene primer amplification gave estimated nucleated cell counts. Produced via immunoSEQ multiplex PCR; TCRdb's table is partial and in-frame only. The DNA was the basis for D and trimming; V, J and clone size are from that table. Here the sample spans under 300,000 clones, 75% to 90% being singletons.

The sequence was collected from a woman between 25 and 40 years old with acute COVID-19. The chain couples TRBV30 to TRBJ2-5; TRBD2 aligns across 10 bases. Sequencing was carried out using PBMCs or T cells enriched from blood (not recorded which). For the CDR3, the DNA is TGTGCCTGCCGACTAGCGGGCCCCCAAGAGACCCAGTACTTC. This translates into CACRLAGPQETQYF.